This entry lists 18 T cell receptor beta chains sequenced from one sample in a study of T cell responses to AZD1222 COVID-19 vaccine. Repertoires were generated with immunoSEQ multiplex PCR, while TCRdb's copy carries only in-frame clones and drops some. The table has about 99,000 clones, about 85% seen once. The source material was peripheral blood, sampled on day 0 of AZD1222 vaccination. The receptors derive from an adult in good health.

This sequence joins TRBV3-1 (or the pseudogene TRBV3-2) and TRBJ2-3; D is unclear. The length of the CDR3 is 13 residues. The V end lost 5 bases, the J end lost 1 base, and 7 bases lay between the germline ends. CDR1 LGHDT and CDR2 YNNKEL come from the germline V gene (reference sequence). Here the CDR3 reads CASSKRRTDTQYF. Here the CDR3 DNA reads TGTGCCAGCAGCAAGCGACGCACAGATACGCAGTATTTT.

As concerns this clone: A junction end diverges from the germline sequence, so it may reflect a read error. The CDR3 protein is CASSAKQGQETEAFF. In DNA, the CDR3 is TGTGCCAGCAGCGCCAAACAGGGACAGGAGACTGAAGCTTTCTTT. V and J are TRBV5-1 and TRBJ1-1; 8 nucleotides match TRBD1. This CDR3 has 15 residues. Germline V gives CDR1 SGHRS, CDR2 YFSETQ. The variable domain in full, with the rest retrieved from reference TRBV5-1 and TRBJ1-1, is KAGVTQTPRYLIKTRGQQVTLSCSPISGHRSVSWYQQTPGQGLQFLFEYFSETQRNKGNFPGRFSGRQFSNSRSEMNVSTLELGDSALYLCASSAKQGQETEAFFGQGTRLTVV.

The rearrangement links TRBV5-1 to TRBJ2-5; 10 nucleotides line up with TRBD2. This CDR3 region has 17 residues. CDR1 SGHRS and CDR2 YFSETQ come from the germline V gene. V gave up 0 bases and J gave up 5 bases; unmatched junction bases: 10. This CDR3 is CASSLAAAGGPWETQYF. CDR3 sequence (DNA): TGCGCCAGCAGCTTGGCCGCAGCGGGGGGGCCGTGGGAGACCCAGTACTTC.

The chain recombines TRBV7-9 with TRBJ2-1, with D tentatively TRBD2 (7 bases). CDR3 length: 14 amino acids. The V end was cut by 4 bases, the J end by 2 bases, with 9 bases between. The germline V gene has CDR1 SEHNR and CDR2 FQNEAQ (reference sequence). CDR3 DNA sequence: TGTGCCAGCAGCTGGGGGGGCCCCTACAATGAGCAGTTCTTC. This encodes CASSWGGPYNEQFF.

The table lists this clone with a few counts. The chain is built from TRBV29-1 and TRBJ2-7; weak D call: TRBD2 (5 bases). The CDR3 loop spans 13 amino acids. Germline-derived CDR1 and CDR2 are SQVTM and ANQGSEA. The CDR3 DNA reads as TGCATCTCTTGCTTAGCGAGTTGCTACGAGCAGTACGTC. Residues: CISCLASCYEQYV.

The chain links TRBV19 to TRBJ1-4, with TRBD1 matching over 9 bases. V shed 6 bases, J shed 8 bases, and the junction held 10 bases outside the gene matches. Germline lookup yields CDR1 LNHDA and CDR2 SQIVND (reference sequence). The CDR3 spans 15 residues. DNA of the CDR3: TGTGCCAGTAGCCCCGGGACAGGGCGACGGGAAAAACTGTTTTTT. Translating it yields CASSPGTGRREKLFF.

The J gene is TRBJ2-5, the V gene TRBV24-1, with D perhaps matching TRBD1 or TRBD2 (6 bases each). The germline gives CDR1 KGHDR, CDR2 SFDVKD. The CDR3 covers 12 residues. V dropped 9 bases and J dropped 9 bases, with 16 bases sitting between them. In DNA, the CDR3 is TGTGCCACCTCTGGGGGGCCTGGGCCCCAGTACTTC. Its protein product is CATSGGPGPQYF.

This sequence joins TRBV18 and TRBJ2-1, with 12 positions matching TRBD2. In germline, CDR1 is KGHSH, CDR2 LQKENI. With V trimmed by 0 bases and J by 4 bases, 4 bases remained unmatched. The CDR3 has 17 amino acids. CDR3 sequence (DNA): TGTGCCAGCTCACCACCGAGCACTAGCGGGAGGTACAATGAGCAGTTCTTC. It translates to CASSPPSTSGRYNEQFF.

The V and J genes are TRBV15 and TRBJ2-3; D call uncertain. V gave up 3 bases and J gave up 1 base, with 11 bases separating them. Per the germline V gene, CDR1 is LNHNV and CDR2 is YYDKDF (reference sequence). CDR3 size: 15 residues. The CDR3 sequence is CATSSSRKGTDTQYF. The CDR3 bases are TGTGCCACCAGCAGCTCTAGGAAGGGCACAGATACGCAGTATTTT.

The J gene is TRBJ2-1, the V gene TRBV24-1, with D uncertain. Germline values: CDR1 KGHDR, CDR2 SFDVKD. The CDR3 totals 13 residues. V was clipped by 5 bases and J by 0 bases, with 4 bases between them. The CDR3 coding sequence is TGTGCCACCAGTGCTAGCTCCTACAATGAGCAGTTCTTC. Protein product: CATSASSYNEQFF.

The V call is TRBV7-2, the J call TRBJ2-1; D assignment may be TRBD1 or TRBD2 (5 bases each). Germline-derived CDR1 and CDR2 are SGHTA and FQGNSA. The CDR3 sequence is 15 residues long. Trimming removed 7 bases at V and 7 bases at J, with 20 bases between. CDR3 amino acids: CASTLRTGGVNEQFF. The CDR3, as DNA: TGTGCCAGCACCCTTAGGACTGGGGGAGTGAATGAGCAGTTCTTC.

The chain has TRBV6-5 and TRBJ1-1, with 9 bases aligning to TRBD1. CDR1 is MNHEY, CDR2 SVGAGI, per germline. The CDR3 covers 14 residues. V was pared by 6 bases and J by 1 base, with 3 bases of the junction left unmatched. The CDR3 sequence is CASRQGQGNTEAFF. In nucleotides, the CDR3 is TGTGCCAGCAGACAGGGACAGGGGAACACTGAAGCTTTCTTT.

This clone was observed a single time. The gene calls are TRBV19 and TRBJ1-1; TRBD1 might be the D (5 bases). Trimming took off 4 bases at V and 4 bases at J, with 13 bases between the two ends. Germline V gene sequence: CDR1 LNHDA, CDR2 SQIVND (reference sequence). This CDR3 has 14 amino acids. The CDR3 spells CASSTYGGVTEAFF. As DNA, the CDR3 is TGTGCCAGTAGTACCTACGGGGGTGTCACTGAAGCTTTCTTT.

This chain uses TRBV19 with TRBJ2-7; D may be TRBD1 (6 bases). V gave up 6 bases and J gave up 3 bases, with 15 bases separating them. Germline V gene data show CDR1 as LNHDA and CDR2 as SQIVND (reference sequence). The CDR3 runs to 14 residues. CDR3 protein: CASRVGAAGYEQYF. CDR3 DNA sequence: TGTGCCAGTAGGGTGGGGGCGGCCGGCTACGAGCAGTACTTC.

Of note for this clone: One junction end disagrees with the germline gene, perhaps due to a read error. The chain is built from TRBV5-1 and TRBJ2-6; 9 nucleotides line up with TRBD1. The CDR3 is 17 amino acids. From germline, CDR1 is SGHRS and CDR2 YFSETQ. CDR3 sequence reads: CASSFGTGKAGANVLTF. DNA for the CDR3: TGTGCCAGCAGCTTCGGGACAGGGAAGGCTGGGGCCAACGTCCTGACTTTC.

The chain carries TRBV6-2 or TRBV6-3 and TRBJ1-5; tentative D call: TRBD1 (5 bases). The CDR3 consists of 15 residues. Trimming stripped 5 bases from V and 6 bases from J, with 17 bases between. Germline assignment: CDR1 MNHEY and CDR2 SVGEGT. The CDR3 sequence is CASSGASPEVQPQHF. CDR3 in DNA: TGTGCCAGCAGTGGGGCTAGCCCGGAGGTTCAGCCCCAGCATTTT.

As to this clone: The germline gene is not matched at one end of the junction; a read error may be the cause. The V and J genes are TRBV5-1 and TRBJ1-4; 7 nucleotides agree with TRBD1. CDR3 length: 14 amino acids. CDR1 is SGHRS, CDR2 YFSETQ, per germline. In DNA, the CDR3 is TGTGCCAGCAGCTTGACAGGGCCGGGTGAAAAACTGTTTTTT. Its protein product is CASSLTGPGEKLFF.

The chain recombines TRBV7-8 with TRBJ1-5; TRBD1 agrees at 7 bases. J gave up 5 bases and V 5 bases, and 9 bases lay outside the gene matches. This CDR3 has 15 residues. Germline V gene data show CDR1 as SGHVS and CDR2 as FQNEAQ. CDR3 amino acids: CASSPRVRGDQPQHF. The CDR3 region has the DNA TGTGCCAGCAGCCCCAGGGTCAGGGGGGATCAGCCCCAGCATTTT.